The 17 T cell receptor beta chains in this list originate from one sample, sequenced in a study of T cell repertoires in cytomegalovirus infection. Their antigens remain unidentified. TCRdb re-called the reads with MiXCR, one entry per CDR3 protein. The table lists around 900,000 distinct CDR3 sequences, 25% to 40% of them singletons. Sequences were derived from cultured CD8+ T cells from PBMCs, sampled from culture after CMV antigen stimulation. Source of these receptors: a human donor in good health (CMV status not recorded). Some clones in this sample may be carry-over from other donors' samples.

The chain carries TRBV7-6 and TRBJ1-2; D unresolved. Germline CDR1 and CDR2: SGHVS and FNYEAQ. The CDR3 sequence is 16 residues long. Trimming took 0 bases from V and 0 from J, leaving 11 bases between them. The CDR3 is CASSLAQDTTNYGYTF. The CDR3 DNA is TGTGCCAGCAGCTTAGCCCAAGACACGACTAACTATGGCTACACCTTC.

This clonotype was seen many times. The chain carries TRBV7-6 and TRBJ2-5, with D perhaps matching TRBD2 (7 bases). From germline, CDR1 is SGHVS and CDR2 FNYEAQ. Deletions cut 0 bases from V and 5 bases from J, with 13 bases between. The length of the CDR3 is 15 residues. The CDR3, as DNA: TGTGCCAGCAGCTTAGCCGGAGGGGGGGACGAGACCCAGTACTTC. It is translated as CASSLAGGGDETQYF. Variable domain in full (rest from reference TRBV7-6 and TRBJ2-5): GAGVSQSPRYKVTKRGQDVALRCDPISGHVSLYWYRQALGQGPEFLTYFNYEAQQDKSGLPNDRFSAERPEGSISTLTIQRTEQRDSAMYRCASSLAGGGDETQYFGPGTRLLVL.

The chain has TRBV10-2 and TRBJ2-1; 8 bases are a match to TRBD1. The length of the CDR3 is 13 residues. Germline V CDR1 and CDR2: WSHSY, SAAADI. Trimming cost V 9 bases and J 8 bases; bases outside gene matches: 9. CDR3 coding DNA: TGCGCCAGTCGGACAGGGAGTTACGATGAGCAGTTCTTC. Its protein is CASRTGSYDEQFF.

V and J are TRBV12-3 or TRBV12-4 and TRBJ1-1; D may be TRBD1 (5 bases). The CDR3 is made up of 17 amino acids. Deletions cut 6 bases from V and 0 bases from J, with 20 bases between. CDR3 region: CASSSRRPRGMNTEAFF. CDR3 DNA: TGTGCCAGCAGCAGCCGCCGCCCACGGGGCATGAACACTGAAGCTTTCTTT.

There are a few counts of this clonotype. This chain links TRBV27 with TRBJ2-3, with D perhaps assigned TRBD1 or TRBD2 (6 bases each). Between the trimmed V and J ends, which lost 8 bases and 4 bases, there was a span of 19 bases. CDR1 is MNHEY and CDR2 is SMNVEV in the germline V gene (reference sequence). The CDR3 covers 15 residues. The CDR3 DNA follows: TGTGCCAGCGGGGGGCATGGGAGTATTGCAGATACGCAGTATTTT. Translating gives CASGGHGSIADTQYF.

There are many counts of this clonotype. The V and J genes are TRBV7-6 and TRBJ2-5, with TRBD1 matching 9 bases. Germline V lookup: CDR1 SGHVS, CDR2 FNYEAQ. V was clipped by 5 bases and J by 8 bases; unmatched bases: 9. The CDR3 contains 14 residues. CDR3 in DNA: TGTGCCAGCAGCCAGGCTGGGACAGGGTACACCCAGTACTTC. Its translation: CASSQAGTGYTQYF.

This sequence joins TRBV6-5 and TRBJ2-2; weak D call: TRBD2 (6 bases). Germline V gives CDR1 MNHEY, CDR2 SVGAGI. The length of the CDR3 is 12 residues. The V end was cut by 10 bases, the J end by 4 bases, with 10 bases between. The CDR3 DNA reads TGTGCCATCGGGAGTTTCACCGGGGAGCTGTTTTTT. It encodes CAIGSFTGELFF.

CDR3 DNA: TGTGCCAGTAGACGATCCAGGGTAGATGGCTACACCTTC. This gives the protein CASRRSRVDGYTF. The J gene is TRBJ1-2, the V gene TRBV19, with TRBD1 as a possible D gene (5 bases). Germline CDR1 and CDR2: LNHDA and SQIVND (reference sequence). The CDR3 has 13 residues. V dropped 6 bases and J dropped 6 bases, with 14 bases sitting between them. Using reference TRBV19 and TRBJ1-2 for the parts outside the CDR3, the full variable domain is DGGITQSPKYLFRKEGQNVTLSCEQNLNHDAMYWYRQDPGQGLRLIYYSQIVNDFQKGDIAEGYSVSREKKESFPLTVTSAQKNPTAFYLCASRRSRVDGYTFGSGTRLTVV.

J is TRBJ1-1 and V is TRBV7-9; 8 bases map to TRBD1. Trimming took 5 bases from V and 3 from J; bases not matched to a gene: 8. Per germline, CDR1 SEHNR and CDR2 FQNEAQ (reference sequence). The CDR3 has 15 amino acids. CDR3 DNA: TGTGCCAGCAGCCCTCCGGACAGGGTTGACACTGAAGCTTTCTTT. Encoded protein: CASSPPDRVDTEAFF.

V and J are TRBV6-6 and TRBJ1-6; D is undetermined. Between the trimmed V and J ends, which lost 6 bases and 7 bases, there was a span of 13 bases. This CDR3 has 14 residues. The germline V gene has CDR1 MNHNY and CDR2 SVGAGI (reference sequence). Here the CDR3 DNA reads TGTGCCAGCAGATCGGACGGGCGGAATTCACCCCTCCACTTT. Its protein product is CASRSDGRNSPLHF.

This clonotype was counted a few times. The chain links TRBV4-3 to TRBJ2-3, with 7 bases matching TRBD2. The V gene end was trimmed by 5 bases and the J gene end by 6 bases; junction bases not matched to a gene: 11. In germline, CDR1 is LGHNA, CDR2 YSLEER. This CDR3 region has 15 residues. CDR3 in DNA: TGCGCCAGCAGCTCCTTGCCGGGGGGAGAGGATACGCAGTATTTT. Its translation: CASSSLPGGEDTQYF.

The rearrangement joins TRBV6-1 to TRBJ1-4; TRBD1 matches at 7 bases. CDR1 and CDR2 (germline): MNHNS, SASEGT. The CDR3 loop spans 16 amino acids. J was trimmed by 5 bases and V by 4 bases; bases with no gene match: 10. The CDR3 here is CASSVRMGQKNEKLFF. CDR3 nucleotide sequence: TGTGCCAGCAGTGTCAGGATGGGACAGAAGAATGAAAAACTGTTTTTT.

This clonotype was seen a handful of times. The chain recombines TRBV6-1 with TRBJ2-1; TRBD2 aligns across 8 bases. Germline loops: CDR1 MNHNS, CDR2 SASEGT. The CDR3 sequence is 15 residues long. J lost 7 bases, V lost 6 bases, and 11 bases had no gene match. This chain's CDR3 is CASSPSGGGGNEQFF. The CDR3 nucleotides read TGTGCCAGCAGCCCCTCGGGGGGGGGAGGGAATGAGCAGTTCTTC.

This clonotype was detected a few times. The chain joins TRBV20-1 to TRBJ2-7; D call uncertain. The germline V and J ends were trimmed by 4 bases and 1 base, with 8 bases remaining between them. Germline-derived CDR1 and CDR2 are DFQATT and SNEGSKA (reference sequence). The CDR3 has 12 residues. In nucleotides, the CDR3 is TGCAGTGCTATCCGGTATTCCTACGAGCAGTACTTC. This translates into CSAIRYSYEQYF.

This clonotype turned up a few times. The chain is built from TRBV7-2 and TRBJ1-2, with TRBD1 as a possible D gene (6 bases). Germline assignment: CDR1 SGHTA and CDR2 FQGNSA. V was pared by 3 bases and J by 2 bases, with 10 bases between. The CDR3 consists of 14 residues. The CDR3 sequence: CASSFIGQNYGYTF. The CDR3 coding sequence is TGTGCCAGCAGCTTCATTGGACAGAACTATGGCTACACCTTC.

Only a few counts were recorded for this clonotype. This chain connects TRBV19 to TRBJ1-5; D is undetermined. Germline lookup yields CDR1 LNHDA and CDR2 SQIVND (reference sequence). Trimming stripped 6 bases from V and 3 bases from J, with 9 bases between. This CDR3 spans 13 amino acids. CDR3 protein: CASRSRNNQPQHF. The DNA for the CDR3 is TGTGCCAGTAGATCCCGGAACAATCAGCCCCAGCATTTT.

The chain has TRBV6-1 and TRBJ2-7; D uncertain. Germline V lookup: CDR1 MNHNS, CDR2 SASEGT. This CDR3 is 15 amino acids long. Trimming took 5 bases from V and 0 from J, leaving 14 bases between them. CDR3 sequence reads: CASSSQDRSSYEQYV. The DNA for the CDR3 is TGTGCCAGCAGTTCCCAGGATAGGAGCTCCTACGAGCAGTACGTC.